This TCR beta chain was recovered during a study of blood T cell repertoires in COVID-19. On the study more broadly: Acute and convalescent COVID-19 specimens originated in the United States, Italy and Spain. T cells, B-cell-depleted T cells, or PBMCs supplied cDNA or gDNA.

TCRdb keeps only in-frame clones here, not all; method: immunoSEQ multiplex PCR. Of some 220,000 clones in the sample, around 90% were seen once. The CDR3 length is 14 residues. V lost 4 bases and J 7 bases, leaving 14 bases between the germline ends. Looked up from germline, CDR1 is SGHNT and CDR2 is YYREEE (reference sequence). The chain recombines TRBV5-4 with TRBJ1-4, with D possibly TRBD1 on 6 matching bases. The sequencing input was peripheral blood. This receptor was obtained from a man aged 30 to 39 with COVID-19, enrolled during active disease. CDR3 sequence reads: CASSVGTRSEKLFF. CDR3 nucleotide sequence: TGTGCCAGCAGCGTTGGGACACGAAGTGAAAAACTGTTTTTT.